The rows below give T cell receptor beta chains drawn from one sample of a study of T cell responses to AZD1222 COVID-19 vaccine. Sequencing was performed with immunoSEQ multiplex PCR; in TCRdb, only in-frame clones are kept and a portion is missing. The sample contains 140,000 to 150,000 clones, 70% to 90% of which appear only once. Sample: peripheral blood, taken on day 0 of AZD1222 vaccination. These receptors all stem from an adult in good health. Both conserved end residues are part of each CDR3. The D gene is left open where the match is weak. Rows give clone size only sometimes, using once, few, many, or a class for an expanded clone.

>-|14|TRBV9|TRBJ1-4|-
TGTGCCAGCAGCCCTCCAGGGAACGATGAAAAACTGTTTTTT
CASSPPGNDEKLFF
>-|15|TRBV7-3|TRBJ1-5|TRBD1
TGTGCCAGCAGCACCAGACAGGGGCGGAATCAGCCCCAGCATTTT
CASSTRQGRNQPQHF
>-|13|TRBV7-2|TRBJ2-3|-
TGTGCCAGCAGCAATCAGGGGGGTGATACGCAGTATTTT
CASSNQGGDTQYF
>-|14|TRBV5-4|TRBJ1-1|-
TGTGCCAGCAGCCCCGGTGGGGGGCGGACTGAAGCTTTCTTT
CASSPGGGRTEAFF
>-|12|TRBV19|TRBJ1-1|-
TGTGCCAGTAGGGAAGCTAACACTGAAGCTTTCTTT
CASREANTEAFF
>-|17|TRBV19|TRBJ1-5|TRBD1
TGTGCCAGTAGGCGGAACGAGGGGGCGCGGTCCAATCAGCCCCAGCATTTT
CASRRNEGARSNQPQHF
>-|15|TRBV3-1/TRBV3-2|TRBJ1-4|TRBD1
TGTGCCAGCAGCCGGGGGGACAGGGTAGGCGAAAAACTGTTTTTT
CASSRGDRVGEKLFF
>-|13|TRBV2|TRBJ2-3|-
TGTGCCAGCTCGAGCGGATACACAGATACGCAGTATTTT
CASSSGYTDTQYF
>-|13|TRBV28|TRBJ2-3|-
TGTGCCAGCAGTTTAAGGCACCCCGATACGCAGTATTTT
CASSLRHPDTQYF
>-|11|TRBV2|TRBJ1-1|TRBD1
TGTGCCAGCAGGGGGACAGTGAGGGCTTTCTTT
CASRGTVRAFF
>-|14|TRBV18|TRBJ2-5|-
TGTGCCAGCTCACCACTGAGGAGTCAAGAGACCCAGTACTTC
CASSPLRSQETQYF
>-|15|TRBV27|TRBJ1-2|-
TGTGCCAGCAGTTTCTCCTCATCAGGGAACTATGGCTACACCTTC
CASSFSSSGNYGYTF
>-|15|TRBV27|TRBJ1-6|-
TGTGCCAGCAGTTTATCGTCACGCTATAATTCACCCCTCCACTTT
CASSLSSRYNSPLHF
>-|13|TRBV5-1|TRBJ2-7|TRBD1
TGCGCCAGCAGCTGGGGGACAGCCTACGAGCAGTACTTC
CASSWGTAYEQYF
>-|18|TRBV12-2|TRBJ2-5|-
TGTGCAAGTCGCTTAGAAGTACCGGGACAGGGCAGGCGGGAGACCCAGTACTTC
CASRLEVPGQGRRETQYF
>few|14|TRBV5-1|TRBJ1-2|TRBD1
TGCGCCAGCAGCTGGAGTCAGGGGGAGGGAGGCTACACCTTC
CASSWSQGEGGYTF
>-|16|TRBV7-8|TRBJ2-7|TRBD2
TGTGCCAGCAGCTTAGAACAGCGGGGGAGCTCCTACGAGCAGTACTTC
CASSLEQRGSSYEQYF
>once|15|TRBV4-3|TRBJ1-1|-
TGCGCCAGCAGCCAGAATAGGGTTATGGGCACTGAAGCTTTCTTT
CASSQNRVMGTEAFF
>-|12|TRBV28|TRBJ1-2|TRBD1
TGTGCCAGCAGTAACAGGGGCTATGGCTACACCTTC
CASSNRGYGYTF
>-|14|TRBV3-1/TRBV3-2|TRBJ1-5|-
TGTGCCAGCAGCCAACGAAGAGGGGATCAGCCCCAGCATTTT
CASSQRRGDQPQHF
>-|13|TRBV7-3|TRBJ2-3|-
TGTGCCAGCAGCTTAACTAGTTCAGATACGCAGTATTTT
CASSLTSSDTQYF
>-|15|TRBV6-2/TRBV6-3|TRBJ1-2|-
TGTGCCAGCAGTTACGCGATAGCATCGAGCGGTGGCTACACCTTC
CASSYAIASSGGYTF
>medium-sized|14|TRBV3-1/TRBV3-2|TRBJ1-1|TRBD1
TGTGCCAGCAGCCAAGATGGACAGGACACTGAAGCTTTCTTT
CASSQDGQDTEAFF
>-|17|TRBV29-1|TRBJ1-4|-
TGCAGCGCCCTCAACCGGGGCAGCACGGCCACTAATGAAAAACTGTTTTTT
CSALNRGSTATNEKLFF
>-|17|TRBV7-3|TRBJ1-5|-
TGTGCCAGCAGCTTCCCGGGGAGGGCCTATAGCAATCAGCCCCAGCATTTT
CASSFPGRAYSNQPQHF
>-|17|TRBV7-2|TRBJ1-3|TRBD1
TGTGCCAGCAGCTTAAGGGCGGGCAGGGGGTCTGGAAACACCATATATTTT
CASSLRAGRGSGNTIYF
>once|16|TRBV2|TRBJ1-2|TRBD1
TGTGCCAGCAGCCCGGCAGGGGGAGGGGCCAACTATGGCTACACCTTC
CASSPAGGGANYGYTF
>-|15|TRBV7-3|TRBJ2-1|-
TGTGCCAGCAGCCCTGGGTTGGGCCCCTACAATGAGCAGTTCTTC
CASSPGLGPYNEQFF
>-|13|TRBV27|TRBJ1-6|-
TGTGCCCTTCAGGGAAGCTATAATTCACCCCTCCACTTT
CALQGSYNSPLHF
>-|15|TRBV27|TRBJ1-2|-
TGTGCCAGCAGTTTATCCCCGTCTGGGGTTGACGGCTACACCTTC
CASSLSPSGVDGYTF
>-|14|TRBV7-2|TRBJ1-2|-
TGTGCCACCGCGAGAATGGGGCTGGACTATGGCTACACCTTC
CATARMGLDYGYTF
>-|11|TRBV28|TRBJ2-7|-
TGTGCCAGCAGTTGGGCCTACGAGCAGTACTTC
CASSWAYEQYF
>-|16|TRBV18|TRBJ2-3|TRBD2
TGTGCCAGCTCACAATGGGAGGGTCGCGGCGCAGATACGCAGTATTTT
CASSQWEGRGADTQYF
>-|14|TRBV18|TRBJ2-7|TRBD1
TGTGCCAGCTCACCGCCGGGACAGCCCCACGAGCAGTACTTC
CASSPPGQPHEQYF
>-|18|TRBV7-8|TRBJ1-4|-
TGTGCCAGCAGCTCCCCTTTTAGCCTAGGGGGTAAAGGAGAAAAACTGTTTTTT
CASSSPFSLGGKGEKLFF
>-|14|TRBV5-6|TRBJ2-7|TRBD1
TGTGCCAGCAGCTCGGGACAGGGGGCGTACGAGCAGTACTTC
CASSSGQGAYEQYF
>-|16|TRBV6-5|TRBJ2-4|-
TGTGCCAGCAGTTACCAAGCCGGACTAGCCAAAAACATTCAGTACTTC
CASSYQAGLAKNIQYF
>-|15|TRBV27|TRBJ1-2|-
TGTGCCAGCAATACCCAGGGACGGTCGAACTATGGCTACACCTTC
CASNTQGRSNYGYTF
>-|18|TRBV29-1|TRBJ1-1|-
TGCAGCGTTGAAGAAGAGGGGTGGCTTGCAGGGGCTCGCACTGAAGCTTTCTTT
CSVEEEGWLAGARTEAFF